Below, 12 T cell receptor beta chains from the same sample are listed, as sequenced in a study of blood T cell repertoires in COVID-19. This table comes from immunoSEQ multiplex PCR, and its TCRdb copy is limited to in-frame clones, with some not included. This table has under 200,000 clones, 88% appearing once. The material sequenced was peripheral blood. These receptors were collected from a man aged 55 to 69 with acute or convalescent COVID-19.

The CDR3 loop reads CAWTLLNNSPLHF. DNA of the CDR3: TGTGCCTGGACCCTTTTAAATAATTCACCCCTCCACTTT. The chain combines TRBV30 with TRBJ1-6; D ambiguous. CDR1 is GTSNPN, CDR2 SVGIG, per germline (reference sequence). The CDR3 is 13 residues long. Trimming cost V 4 bases and J 5 bases, with 9 bases left between them.

The V gene is TRBV6-2 or TRBV6-3, the J gene TRBJ2-1, with 8 bases lining up with TRBD2. With 6 bases clipped from V and 5 bases from J, the junction kept 6 bases outside the gene matches. Germline V gives CDR1 MNHEY, CDR2 SVGEGT. This CDR3 spans 14 amino acids. Here the CDR3 DNA reads TGTGCCAGCAGCAGAGCTAGCGGGCACAATGAGCAGTTCTTC. It yields the protein CASSRASGHNEQFF.

This clone was observed a single time. This sequence joins TRBV5-1 and TRBJ2-7; D gene unclear. This CDR3 is 14 amino acids long. CDR1 and CDR2 from the germline V gene are SGHRS and YFSETQ. V gave up 4 bases and J gave up 2 bases, with 13 bases separating them. The CDR3, as DNA: TGCGCCAGCAGCCAACCGGGTCGGACCTACGAGCAGTACTTC. This encodes CASSQPGRTYEQYF.

The V and J genes are TRBV24-1 and TRBJ1-5, with D unclear. The CDR3 covers 16 residues. Looked up from germline, CDR1 is KGHDR and CDR2 is SFDVKD. V was clipped by 5 bases and J by 1 base, with 14 bases between them. CDR3 residues: CATSGSGIWSNQPQHF. DNA of the CDR3: TGTGCCACCAGTGGATCGGGTATATGGAGCAATCAGCCCCAGCATTTT.

The chain is built from TRBV19 and TRBJ1-5, with 7 positions matching TRBD1. Trimming at V came to 0 bases and at J to 0 bases, leaving 8 bases not matched to a gene. CDR1 is LNHDA and CDR2 is SQIVND in the germline V gene (reference sequence). This CDR3 contains 18 residues. CDR3 region: CASSIDTGTAYSNQPQHF. The CDR3 DNA follows: TGTGCCAGTAGTATAGATACGGGGACAGCTTATAGCAATCAGCCCCAGCATTTT.

The chain is built from TRBV6-5 and TRBJ1-1; no clear D gene. V lost 7 bases to trimming and J lost 0 bases, with 9 bases between them. The CDR3 length is 13 residues. Germline CDR1 and CDR2: MNHEY and SVGAGI. The CDR3 loop is CASKKELNTEAFF. The CDR3 region has the DNA TGTGCCAGCAAAAAGGAGCTGAACACTGAAGCTTTCTTT.

The genes are TRBV7-9 and TRBJ2-1, with 12 nucleotides matching TRBD2. CDR3 length: 14 residues. The V segment lost 6 bases and the J segment 4 bases; nucleotides outside the gene matches: 1. The germline V gene has CDR1 SEHNR and CDR2 FQNEAQ (reference sequence). CDR3 nucleotides: TGTGCCAGCAGGACTAGCGGGGGTTACAATGAGCAGTTCTTC. It is translated as CASRTSGGYNEQFF.

The chain links TRBV10-3 to TRBJ1-1; D is undetermined. Trimming took off 6 bases at V and 0 bases at J, with 5 bases between the two ends. The germline V gene has CDR1 ENHRY and CDR2 SYGVKD. The CDR3 spans 12 residues. DNA of the CDR3: TGTGCCATCAGACAATTGAACACTGAAGCTTTCTTT. It specifies CAIRQLNTEAFF.

The chain employs TRBV7-2 and TRBJ1-1; D perhaps matches TRBD1 (6 bases). This CDR3 has 14 residues. Germline loops: CDR1 SGHTA, CDR2 FQGNSA. The V end lost 5 bases, the J end lost 1 base, and 11 bases lay between the germline ends. For the CDR3, the DNA is TGTGCCAGCAGCCCCCAGACAGGGAACACTGAAGCTTTCTTT. This encodes CASSPQTGNTEAFF.

In this sample, this clone turned up once. The V call is TRBV2, the J call TRBJ2-7; tentative D call: TRBD2 (6 bases). Trimming took 6 bases from V and 3 from J, leaving 18 bases between them. CDR1 SNHLY and CDR2 FYNNEI come from the germline V gene. CDR3 size: 15 residues. In DNA, the CDR3 is TGTGCCAGCAGGCCCCCGGGACTGGATTACTACGAGCAGTACGTC. Translation: CASRPPGLDYYEQYV.

J is TRBJ2-1 and V is TRBV11-1, with 11 bases matching TRBD1. CDR1 SGHAT and CDR2 FQDESV come from the germline V gene (reference sequence). The CDR3 has 15 residues. Losses at the gene ends were 5 bases for V and 4 bases for J; bases not matched to a gene: 4. In nucleotides, the CDR3 is TGTGCCAGCAGCGACCGGGACAGGGGGTACAATGAGCAGTTCTTC. As protein: CASSDRDRGYNEQFF.

The CDR3 spells CASSPGLSTDTQYF. Here the CDR3 DNA reads TGCGCCAGCAGCCCCGGACTAAGCACAGATACGCAGTATTTT. V and J are TRBV4-1 and TRBJ2-3, with a tentative D call TRBD2 (6 bases). The CDR3 has 14 amino acids. Germline values: CDR1 MGHRA, CDR2 YSYEKL. With 4 bases removed from V and 0 bases from J, the gap between germline ends came to 8 bases.